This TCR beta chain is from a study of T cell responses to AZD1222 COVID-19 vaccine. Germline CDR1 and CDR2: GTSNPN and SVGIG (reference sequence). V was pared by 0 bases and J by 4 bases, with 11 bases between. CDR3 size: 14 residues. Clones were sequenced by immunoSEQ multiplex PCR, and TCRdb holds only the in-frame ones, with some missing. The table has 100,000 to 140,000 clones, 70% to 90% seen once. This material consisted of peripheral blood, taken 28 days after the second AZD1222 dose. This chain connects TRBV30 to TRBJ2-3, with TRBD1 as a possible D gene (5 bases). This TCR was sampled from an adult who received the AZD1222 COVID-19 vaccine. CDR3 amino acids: CAWSVGQGADTQYF. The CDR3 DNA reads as TGTGCCTGGAGTGTAGGGCAGGGCGCAGATACGCAGTATTTT.